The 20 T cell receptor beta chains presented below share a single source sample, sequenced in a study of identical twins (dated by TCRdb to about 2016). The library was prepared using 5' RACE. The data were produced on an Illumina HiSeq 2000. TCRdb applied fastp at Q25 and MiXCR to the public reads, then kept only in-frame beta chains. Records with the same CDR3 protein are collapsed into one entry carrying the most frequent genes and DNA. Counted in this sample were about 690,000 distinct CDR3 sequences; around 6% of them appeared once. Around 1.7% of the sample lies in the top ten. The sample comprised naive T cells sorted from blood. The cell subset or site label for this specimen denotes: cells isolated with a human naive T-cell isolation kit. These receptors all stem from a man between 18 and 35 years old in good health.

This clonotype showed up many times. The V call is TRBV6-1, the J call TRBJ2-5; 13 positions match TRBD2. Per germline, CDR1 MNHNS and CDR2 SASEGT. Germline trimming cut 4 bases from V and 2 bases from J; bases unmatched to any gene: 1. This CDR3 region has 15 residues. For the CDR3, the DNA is TGTGCCAGCAGTGGGACTAGCGGGAGACAAGAGACCCAGTACTTC. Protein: CASSGTSGRQETQYF.

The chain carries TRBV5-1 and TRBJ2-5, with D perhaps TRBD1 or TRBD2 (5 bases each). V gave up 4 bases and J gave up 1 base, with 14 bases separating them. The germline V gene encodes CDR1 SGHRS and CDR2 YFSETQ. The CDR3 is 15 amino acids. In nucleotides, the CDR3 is TGCGCCAGCAGCCCCTCGGGACCGGTCCAAGAGACCCAGTACTTC. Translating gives CASSPSGPVQETQYF.

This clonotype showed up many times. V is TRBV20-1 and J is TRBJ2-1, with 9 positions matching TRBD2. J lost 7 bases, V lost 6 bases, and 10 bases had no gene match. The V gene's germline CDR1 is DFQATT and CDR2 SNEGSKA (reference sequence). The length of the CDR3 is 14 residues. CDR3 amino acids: CSALGGRGRNEQFF. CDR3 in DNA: TGCAGTGCCCTCGGCGGGAGGGGTAGAAATGAGCAGTTCTTC.

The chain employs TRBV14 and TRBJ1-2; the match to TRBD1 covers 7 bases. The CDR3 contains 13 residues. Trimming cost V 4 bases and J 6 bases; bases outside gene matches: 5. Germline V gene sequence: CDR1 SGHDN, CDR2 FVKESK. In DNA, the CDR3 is TGTGCCAGCAGCCGTTTTCAGGGGGATGGCTACACCTTC. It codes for CASSRFQGDGYTF.

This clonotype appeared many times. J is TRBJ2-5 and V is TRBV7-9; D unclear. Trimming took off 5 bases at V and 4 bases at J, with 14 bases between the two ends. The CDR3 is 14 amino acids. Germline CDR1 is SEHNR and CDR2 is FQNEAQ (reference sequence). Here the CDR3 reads CASSADWTGETQYF. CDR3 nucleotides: TGTGCCAGCAGCGCCGACTGGACGGGAGAGACCCAGTACTTC.

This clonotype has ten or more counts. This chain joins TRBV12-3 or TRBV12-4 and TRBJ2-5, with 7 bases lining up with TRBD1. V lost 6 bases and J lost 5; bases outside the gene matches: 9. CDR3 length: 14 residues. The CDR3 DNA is TGTGCCAGCAGACAAACAGGGGTTTTGGAGACCCAGTACTTC. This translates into CASRQTGVLETQYF.

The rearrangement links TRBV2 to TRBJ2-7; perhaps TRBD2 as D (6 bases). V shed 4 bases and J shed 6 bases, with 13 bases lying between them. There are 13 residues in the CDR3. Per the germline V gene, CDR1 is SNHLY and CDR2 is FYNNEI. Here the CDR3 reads CASSVGRGAEQYV. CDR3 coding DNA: TGTGCCAGCAGTGTCGGGAGAGGGGCCGAGCAGTACGTC.

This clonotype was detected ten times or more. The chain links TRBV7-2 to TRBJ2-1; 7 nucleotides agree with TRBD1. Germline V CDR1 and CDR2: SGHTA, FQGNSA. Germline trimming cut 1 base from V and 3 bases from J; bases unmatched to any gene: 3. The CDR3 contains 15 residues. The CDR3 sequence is CASSLGQGYYNEQFF. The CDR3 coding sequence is TGTGCCAGCAGCTTAGGACAGGGATACTACAATGAGCAGTTCTTC.

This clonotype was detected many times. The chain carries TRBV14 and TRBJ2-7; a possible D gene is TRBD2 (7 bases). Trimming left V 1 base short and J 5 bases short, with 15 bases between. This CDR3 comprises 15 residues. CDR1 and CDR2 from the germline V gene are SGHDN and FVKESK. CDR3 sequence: CASSQGRGRGNEQYV. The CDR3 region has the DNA TGTGCCAGCAGCCAAGGCCGGGGGAGGGGGAACGAGCAGTACGTC.

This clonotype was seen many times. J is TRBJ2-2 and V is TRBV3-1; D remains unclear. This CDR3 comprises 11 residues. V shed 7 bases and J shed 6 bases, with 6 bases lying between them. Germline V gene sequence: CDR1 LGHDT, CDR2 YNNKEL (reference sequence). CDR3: CASTEAGELFF. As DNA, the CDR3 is TGTGCCAGCACCGAGGCCGGGGAGCTGTTTTTT.

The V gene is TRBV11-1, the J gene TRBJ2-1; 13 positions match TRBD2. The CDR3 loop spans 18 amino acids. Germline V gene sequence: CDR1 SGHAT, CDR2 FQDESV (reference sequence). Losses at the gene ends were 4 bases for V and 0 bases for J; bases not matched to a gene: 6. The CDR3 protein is CASSSGTSGMSSYNEQFF. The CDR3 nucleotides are TGTGCCAGCAGCTCCGGGACTAGCGGGATGAGCTCCTACAATGAGCAGTTCTTC.

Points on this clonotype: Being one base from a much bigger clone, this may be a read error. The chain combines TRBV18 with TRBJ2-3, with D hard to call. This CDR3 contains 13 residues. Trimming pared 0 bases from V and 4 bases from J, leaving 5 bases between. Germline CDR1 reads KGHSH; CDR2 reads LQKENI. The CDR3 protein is CASSPPIPDTQYF. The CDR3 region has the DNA TGTGCCAGCTCACCACCGATTCCAGATACGCAGTATTTT.

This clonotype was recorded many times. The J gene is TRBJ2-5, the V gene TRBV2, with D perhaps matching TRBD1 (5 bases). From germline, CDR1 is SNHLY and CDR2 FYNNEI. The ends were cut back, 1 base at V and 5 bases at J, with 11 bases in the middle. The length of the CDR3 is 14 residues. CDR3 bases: TGTGCCAGCAGTGAAGGACAGTTCGGTGAGACCCAGTACTTC. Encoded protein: CASSEGQFGETQYF.

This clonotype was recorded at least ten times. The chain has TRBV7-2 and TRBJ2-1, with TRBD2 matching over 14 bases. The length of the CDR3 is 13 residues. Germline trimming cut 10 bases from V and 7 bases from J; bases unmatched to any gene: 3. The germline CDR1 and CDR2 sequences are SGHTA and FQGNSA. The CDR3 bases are TGTGCCACGGGACTAGCGGGAGTGAATGAGCAGTTCTTC. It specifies CATGLAGVNEQFF.

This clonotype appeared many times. The CDR3 sequence is CSAHGAAGDSYEQYV. CDR3 sequence (DNA): TGCAGCGCTCATGGGGCAGCGGGAGACTCCTACGAGCAGTACGTC. V usage is TRBV29-1 and J usage is TRBJ2-7, with TRBD2 identical over 8 bases. Per germline, CDR1 SQVTM and CDR2 ANQGSEA. The CDR3 contains 15 residues. J gave up 0 bases and V 7 bases, and 11 bases lay outside the gene matches.

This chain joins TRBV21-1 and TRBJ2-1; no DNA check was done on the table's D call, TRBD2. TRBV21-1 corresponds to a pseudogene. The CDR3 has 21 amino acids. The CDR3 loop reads CASSKAPEETSGRGAYNEQFF. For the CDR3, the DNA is TGTGCCAGCAGCAAAGCCCCCGAGGAGACTAGCGGGAGAGGGGCCTACAATGAGCAGTTCTTC.

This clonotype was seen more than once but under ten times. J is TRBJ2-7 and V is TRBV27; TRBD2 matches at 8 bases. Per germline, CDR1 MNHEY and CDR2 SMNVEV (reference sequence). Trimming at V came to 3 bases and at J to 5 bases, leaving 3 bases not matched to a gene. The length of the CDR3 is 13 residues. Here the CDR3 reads CASSFSGGNEQYV. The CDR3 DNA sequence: TGTGCCAGCAGTTTTTCGGGGGGGAACGAGCAGTACGTC.

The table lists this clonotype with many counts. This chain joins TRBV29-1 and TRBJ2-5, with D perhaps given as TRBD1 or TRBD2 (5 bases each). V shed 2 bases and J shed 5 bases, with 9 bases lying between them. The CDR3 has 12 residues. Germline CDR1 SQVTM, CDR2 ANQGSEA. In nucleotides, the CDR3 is TGCAGCGTTGAAAGAGGGGATGAGACCCAGTACTTC. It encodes CSVERGDETQYF. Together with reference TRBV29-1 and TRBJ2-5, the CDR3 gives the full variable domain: SAVISQKPSRDICQRGTSLTIQCQVDSQVTMMFWYRQQPGQSLTLIATANQGSEATYESGFVIDKFPISRPNLTFSTLTVSNMSPEDSSIYLCSVERGDETQYFGPGTRLLVL.

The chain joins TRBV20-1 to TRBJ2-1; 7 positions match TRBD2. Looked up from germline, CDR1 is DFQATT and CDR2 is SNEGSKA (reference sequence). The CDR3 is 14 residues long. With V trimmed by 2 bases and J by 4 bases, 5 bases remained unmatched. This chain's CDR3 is CSARSGTIYNEQFF. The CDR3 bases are TGCAGTGCTAGATCCGGGACTATATACAATGAGCAGTTCTTC.

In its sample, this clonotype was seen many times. The CDR3 sequence is CASSRTVKSYEQYF. CDR3 DNA: TGTGCCAGCAGCCGGACAGTTAAATCCTACGAGCAGTACTTC. The chain combines TRBV21-1 with TRBJ2-7; TRBD1, the D gene given by the table, was not confirmed from the DNA. TRBV21-1 is shown as a pseudogene. The CDR3 contains 14 residues.